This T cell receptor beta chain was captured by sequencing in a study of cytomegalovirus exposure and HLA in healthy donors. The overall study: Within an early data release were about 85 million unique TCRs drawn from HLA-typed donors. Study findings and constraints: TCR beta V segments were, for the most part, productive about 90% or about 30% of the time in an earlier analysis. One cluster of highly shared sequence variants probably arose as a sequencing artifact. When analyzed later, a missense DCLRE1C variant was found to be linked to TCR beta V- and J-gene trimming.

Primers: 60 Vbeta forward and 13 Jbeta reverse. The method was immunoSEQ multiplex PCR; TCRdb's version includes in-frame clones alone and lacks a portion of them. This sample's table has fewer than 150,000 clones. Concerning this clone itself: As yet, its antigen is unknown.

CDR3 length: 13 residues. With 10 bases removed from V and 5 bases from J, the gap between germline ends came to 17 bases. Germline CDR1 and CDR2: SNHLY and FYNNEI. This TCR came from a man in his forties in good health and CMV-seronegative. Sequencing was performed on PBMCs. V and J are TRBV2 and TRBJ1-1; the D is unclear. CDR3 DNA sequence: TGTGCCATCAAGACCCAGGCCCGAACTGAAGCTTTCTTT. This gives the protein CAIKTQARTEAFF.